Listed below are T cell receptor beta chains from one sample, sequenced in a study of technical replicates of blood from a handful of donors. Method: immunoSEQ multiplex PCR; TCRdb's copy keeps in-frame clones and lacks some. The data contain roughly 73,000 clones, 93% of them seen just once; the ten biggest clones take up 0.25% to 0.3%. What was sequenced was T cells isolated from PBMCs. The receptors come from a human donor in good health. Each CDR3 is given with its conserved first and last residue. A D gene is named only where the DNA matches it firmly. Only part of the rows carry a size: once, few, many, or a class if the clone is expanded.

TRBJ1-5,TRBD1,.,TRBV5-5,CASSSYMGQGQMGNQPQHF,TGTGCCAGCAGCTCTTATATGGGTCAGGGACAGATGGGCAATCAGCCCCAGCATTTT
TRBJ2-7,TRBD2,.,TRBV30,CACGLALSYEQYF,TGTGCCTGTGGACTAGCCTTATCCTACGAGCAGTACTTC
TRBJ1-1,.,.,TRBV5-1,CASSLYKDSMNTEAFF,TGCGCCAGCAGCTTGTATAAGGACAGCATGAACACTGAAGCTTTCTTT
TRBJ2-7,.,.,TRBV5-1,CASSLRGNYEQYF,TGCGCCAGCAGCTTGAGGGGGAACTACGAGCAGTACTTC
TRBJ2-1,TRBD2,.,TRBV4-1,CASSQQRGENNEQFF,TGCGCCAGCAGCCAACAGCGGGGGGAAAACAATGAGCAGTTCTTC
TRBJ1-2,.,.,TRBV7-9,CASSLAGGARDYGYTF,TGTGCCAGCAGCTTAGCGGGGGGGGCCAGGGACTATGGCTACACCTTC
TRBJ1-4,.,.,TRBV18,CASSPRQSTNEKLFF,TGTGCCAGCTCACCCCGACAGTCAACTAATGAAAAACTGTTTTTT
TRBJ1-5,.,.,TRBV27,CASRTDSHSNQPQHF,TGTGCCAGCAGGACGGACAGCCATAGCAATCAGCCCCAGCATTTT
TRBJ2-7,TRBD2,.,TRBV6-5,CASSYSTSGSYEQYF,TGTGCCAGCAGTTACTCGACTAGCGGCTCCTACGAGCAGTACTTC
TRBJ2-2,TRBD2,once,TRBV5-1,CASSLSGGVGELFF,TGCGCCAGCAGCCTTAGCGGGGGCGTCGGGGAGCTGTTTTTT
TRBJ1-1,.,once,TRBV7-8,CASSPHRVMNTEAFF,TGTGCCAGCAGCCCACACAGGGTTATGAACACTGAAGCTTTCTTT
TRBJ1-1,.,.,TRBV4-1,CASSQENRGAEAFF,TGCGCCAGCAGCCAAGAGAACCGCGGCGCTGAAGCTTTCTTT
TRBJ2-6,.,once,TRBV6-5,CASSYSEVDGANVLTF,TGTGCCAGCAGTTACTCGGAGGTCGACGGGGCCAACGTCCTGACTTTC
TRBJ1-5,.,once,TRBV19,CASSMRGNEPQHF,TGTGCCAGTAGTATGAGGGGGAACGAGCCCCAGCATTTT
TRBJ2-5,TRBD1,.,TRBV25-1,CASSEMVKGQYYQETQYF,TGTGCCAGCAGTGAAATGGTCAAGGGACAGTACTACCAAGAGACCCAGTACTTC
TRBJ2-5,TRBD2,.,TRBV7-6,CASSFSGGAEETQYF,TGTGCCAGCAGCTTTAGCGGGGGGGCAGAGGAGACCCAGTACTTC
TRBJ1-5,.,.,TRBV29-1,CSAVSGVNQPQHF,TGCAGCGCGGTTTCAGGGGTTAATCAGCCCCAGCATTTT
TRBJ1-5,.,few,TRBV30,CAWSVGGGSDQPQHF,TGTGCCTGGAGTGTCGGCGGGGGTAGTGATCAGCCCCAGCATTTT
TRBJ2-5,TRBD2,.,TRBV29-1,CSVGVAGGAQETQYF,TGCAGCGTTGGAGTAGCGGGGGGGGCCCAAGAGACCCAGTACTTC
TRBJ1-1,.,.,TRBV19,CASVLIQQGANTEAFF,TGTGCCAGCGTACTCATTCAACAGGGAGCGAACACTGAAGCTTTCTTT
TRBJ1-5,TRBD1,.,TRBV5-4,CASSFSGQGAHQPQHF,TGTGCCAGCAGCTTCTCGGGACAGGGGGCCCATCAGCCCCAGCATTTT
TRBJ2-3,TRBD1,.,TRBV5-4,CASSWGQYTDTQYF,TGTGCCAGCAGCTGGGGACAGTACACAGATACGCAGTATTTT
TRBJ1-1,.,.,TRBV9,CASSPPRVRVAFF,TGTGCCAGCAGCCCGCCACGGGTCAGGGTAGCTTTCTTT
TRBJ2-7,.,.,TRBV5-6,CASSFRGVGAYEQYF,TGTGCCAGCAGCTTTCGGGGAGTTGGGGCCTACGAGCAGTACTTC
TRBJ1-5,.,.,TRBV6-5,CASSYSTAHQPQHF,TGTGCCAGCAGTTACTCGACTGCTCATCAGCCCCAGCATTTT
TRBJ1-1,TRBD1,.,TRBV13,CASSGRGRGNTEAFF,TGTGCCAGCAGCGGCAGGGGGCGCGGGAACACTGAAGCTTTCTTT